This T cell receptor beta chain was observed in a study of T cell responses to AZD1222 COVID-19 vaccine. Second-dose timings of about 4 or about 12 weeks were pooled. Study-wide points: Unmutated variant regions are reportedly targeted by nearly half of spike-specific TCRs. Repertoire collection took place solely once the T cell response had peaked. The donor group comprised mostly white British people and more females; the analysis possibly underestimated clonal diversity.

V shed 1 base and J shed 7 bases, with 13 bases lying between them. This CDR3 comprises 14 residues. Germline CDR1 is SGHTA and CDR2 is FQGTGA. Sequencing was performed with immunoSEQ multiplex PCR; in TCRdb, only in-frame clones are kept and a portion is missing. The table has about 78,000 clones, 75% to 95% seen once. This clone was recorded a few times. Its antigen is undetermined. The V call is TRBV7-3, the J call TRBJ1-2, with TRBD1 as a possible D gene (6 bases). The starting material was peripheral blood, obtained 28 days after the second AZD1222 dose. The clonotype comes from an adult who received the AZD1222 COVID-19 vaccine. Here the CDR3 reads CASSLSSQGSGYTF. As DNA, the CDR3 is TGTGCCAGCAGCTTAAGCTCACAGGGTAGTGGCTACACCTTC. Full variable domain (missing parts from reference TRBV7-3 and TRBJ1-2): GAGVSQTPSNKVTEKGKYVELRCDPISGHTALYWYRQSLGQGPEFLIYFQGTGAADDSGLPNDRFFAVRPEGSVSTLKIQRTERGDSAVYLCASSLSSQGSGYTFGSGTRLTVV.